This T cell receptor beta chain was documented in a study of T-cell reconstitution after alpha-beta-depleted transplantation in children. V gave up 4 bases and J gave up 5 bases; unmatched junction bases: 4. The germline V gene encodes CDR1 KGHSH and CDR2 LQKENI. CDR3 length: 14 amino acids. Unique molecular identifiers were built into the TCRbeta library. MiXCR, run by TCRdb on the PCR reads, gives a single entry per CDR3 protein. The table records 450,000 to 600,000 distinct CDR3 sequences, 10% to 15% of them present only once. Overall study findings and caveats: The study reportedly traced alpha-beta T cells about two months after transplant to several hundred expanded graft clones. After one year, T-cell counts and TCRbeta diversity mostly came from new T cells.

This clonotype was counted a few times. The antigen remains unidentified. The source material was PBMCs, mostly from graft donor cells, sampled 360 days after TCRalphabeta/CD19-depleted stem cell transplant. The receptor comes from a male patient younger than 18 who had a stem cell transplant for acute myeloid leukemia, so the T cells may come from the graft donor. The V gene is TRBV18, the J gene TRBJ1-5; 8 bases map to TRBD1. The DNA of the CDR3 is TGTGCCAGCTCACTGCAGACAGGGGATCAGCCCCAGCATTTT. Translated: CASSLQTGDQPQHF.